The 18 T cell receptor beta chains given below trace back to one sample, sequenced in a study of response to subunit inactivated influenza vaccine. TCRdb fed the RT-PCR reads into MiXCR, producing one record per CDR3 protein. The table shows more than 150,000 distinct CDR3 sequences, with roughly 10% occurring only once. The input for sequencing was CD8+ T cells sorted from PBMCs, taken around 25 months after vaccination. The receptor source for this set is a man in his fifties or sixties who received an inactivated influenza vaccine.

This sequence joins TRBV24-1 and TRBJ2-1; 8 nucleotides line up with TRBD2. CDR1 and CDR2 (germline): KGHDR, SFDVKD. J was trimmed by 2 bases and V by 6 bases; bases with no gene match: 8. The CDR3 consists of 16 residues. This CDR3 reads CATSTPGGGPYNEQFF. CDR3 bases: TGTGCCACCAGTACTCCTGGCGGGGGGCCCTACAATGAGCAGTTCTTC.

This clonotype was observed a few times. The V gene is TRBV5-4, the J gene TRBJ2-3, with no clear D. Germline V gives CDR1 SGHNT, CDR2 YYREEE (reference sequence). V lost 2 bases, J lost 6 bases, and 7 bases lay in between. This CDR3 has 12 residues. This CDR3 is CASSFDVDTQYF. CDR3 in DNA: TGTGCCAGCAGCTTCGACGTCGATACGCAGTATTTT. The full variable domain, with the rest looked up from reference TRBV5-4 and TRBJ2-3, is ETGVTQSPTHLIKTRGQQVTLRCSSQSGHNTVSWYQQALGQGPQFIFQYYREEENGRGNFPPRFSGLQFPNYSSELNVNALELDDSALYLCASSFDVDTQYFGPGTRLTVL.

This chain uses TRBV9 with TRBJ2-1, with 7 positions matching TRBD2. The germline gives CDR1 SGDLS, CDR2 YYNGEE. V lost 0 bases, J lost 5 bases, and 14 bases stayed unmatched. The length of the CDR3 is 18 residues. The CDR3 spells CASSVGDYHFFLHNEQFF. In nucleotides, the CDR3 is TGTGCCAGCAGCGTAGGGGACTACCACTTTTTTTTGCACAATGAGCAGTTCTTC. The full variable domain, completed using reference TRBV9 and TRBJ2-1, is DSGVTQTPKHLITATGQRVTLRCSPRSGDLSVYWYQQSLDQGLQFLIQYYNGEERAKGNILERFSAQQFPDLHSELNLSSLELGDSALYFCASSVGDYHFFLHNEQFFGPGTRLTVL.

The rearrangement uses TRBV19 and TRBJ1-5; D not resolved. The V gene's germline CDR1 is LNHDA and CDR2 SQIVND (reference sequence). Trimming shortened V by 1 base and J by 4 bases, and 5 bases separated the two germline ends. CDR3 length equals 13 residues. CDR3 in amino acids: CASSIVGNQPQHF. CDR3 DNA: TGTGCCAGTAGTATAGTTGGGAATCAGCCCCAGCATTTT. The full variable domain, rest sourced from reference TRBV19 and TRBJ1-5, is DGGITQSPKYLFRKEGQNVTLSCEQNLNHDAMYWYRQDPGQGLRLIYYSQIVNDFQKGDIAEGYSVSREKKESFPLTVTSAQKNPTAFYLCASSIVGNQPQHFGDGTRLSIL.

This clonotype was seen a few times. V and J are TRBV12-3 or TRBV12-4 and TRBJ2-4; possible D gene TRBD1, 6 bases. The CDR3 covers 13 residues. The V end was cut by 10 bases, the J end by 1 base, with 11 bases between. The CDR3 loop is CATTRGAKNIQYF. CDR3 nucleotide sequence: TGTGCCACCACCAGGGGCGCCAAAAACATTCAGTACTTC.

The genes are TRBV12-3 or TRBV12-4 and TRBJ2-5; the D call may be TRBD1 or TRBD2 (5 bases each). The V end was cut by 5 bases, the J end by 1 base, with 14 bases between. The CDR3 sequence is 15 residues long. Here the CDR3 reads CASSPLRGTQETQYF. The CDR3 coding sequence is TGTGCCAGCAGTCCCTTGAGAGGGACCCAAGAGACCCAGTACTTC.

This clonotype was recorded at least ten times. The chain joins TRBV10-2 to TRBJ2-7; D not resolved. Trimming took 2 bases from V and 2 from J, leaving 19 bases between them. This CDR3 is 17 amino acids long. Germline CDR1 WSHSY, CDR2 SAAADI. CDR3 DNA: TGCGCCAGCAGTGAGCCATACAGAATCGGCGGCGCCTACGAGCAGTACTTC. It yields the protein CASSEPYRIGGAYEQYF.

On this clonotype: One junction end disagrees with the germline gene, perhaps due to a read error. The chain joins TRBV6-5 to TRBJ1-1; the D gene is possibly TRBD1 (5 bases). The germline CDR1 and CDR2 sequences are MNHEY and SVGAGI. This CDR3 region has 14 residues. The CDR3 sequence is CASGYRGGDTEAFF. The CDR3 DNA reads TGTGCCAGCGGTTACCGTGGGGGGGACACTGAAGCTTTCTTT.

This sequence joins TRBV7-2 and TRBJ2-7; TRBD2 matches at 7 bases. The CDR3 loop spans 14 amino acids. Germline V gene lookup returns CDR1 SGHTA and CDR2 FQGNSA. J was trimmed by 2 bases and V by 3 bases; bases with no gene match: 4. CDR3 protein: CASSFASGPYEQYF. The CDR3, as DNA: TGTGCCAGCAGCTTTGCTAGCGGACCCTACGAGCAGTACTTC.

This clonotype was picked up a small number of times. The genes are TRBV12-3 or TRBV12-4 and TRBJ2-7, with D perhaps matching TRBD1 (6 bases). The CDR3 extends over 14 amino acids. The V end lost 6 bases, the J end lost 5 bases, and 17 bases lay between the germline ends. The CDR3 protein is CASRRTGTPDEQYF. The CDR3 DNA is TGTGCCAGCAGAAGAACCGGGACACCCGACGAGCAGTACTTC.

The chain uses TRBV20-1 and TRBJ2-1; 7 bases agree with TRBD2. This CDR3 comprises 15 residues. Germline CDR1 is DFQATT and CDR2 is SNEGSKA (reference sequence). Trimming cost V 0 bases and J 4 bases; bases outside gene matches: 6. The CDR3 region has the DNA TGCAGTGCTAGAGATCTCGCGGGGGAGTACAATGAGCAGTTCTTC. Translating it yields CSARDLAGEYNEQFF.

This clonotype showed up just a few times. The chain joins TRBV27 to TRBJ2-1, with a weak D call TRBD2 (6 bases). The V and J ends lost 0 bases and 6 bases respectively, with 12 bases between them. In germline, CDR1 is MNHEY, CDR2 SMNVEV (reference sequence). The length of the CDR3 is 15 residues. The DNA for the CDR3 is TGTGCCAGCAGTTTATCGGCTAGCGCCACCAATGAGCAGTTCTTC. As protein: CASSLSASATNEQFF.

The gene calls are TRBV6-1 and TRBJ2-7; D ambiguous. V dropped 3 bases and J dropped 0 bases, with 9 bases sitting between them. CDR3 length equals 14 residues. Germline V gene sequence: CDR1 MNHNS, CDR2 SASEGT. The CDR3 here is CASSDFGSSYEQYF. In nucleotides, the CDR3 is TGTGCCAGCAGTGATTTTGGCAGCTCCTACGAGCAGTACTTC.

This clonotype was counted ten times or more. The chain has TRBV4-3 and TRBJ1-1, with D tentatively TRBD1 (5 bases). This CDR3 region has 16 residues. V lost 0 bases and J lost 6, with 17 bases in between. Germline V gene sequence: CDR1 LGHNA, CDR2 YSLEER. The CDR3 nucleotides are TGCGCCAGCAGCCAAGATTTTTTGGGGACCGCCGCTGAAGCTTTCTTT. Its translation is CASSQDFLGTAAEAFF.

V gene TRBV4-1 combines with J gene TRBJ2-4, with D possibly being TRBD2 (5 bases). The V and J ends lost 4 bases and 0 bases respectively, with 13 bases between them. Germline CDR1 and CDR2: MGHRA and YSYEKL. This CDR3 region has 16 residues. CDR3 DNA sequence: TGCGCCAGCAGCCCAACCGGACGGGAAGCCAAAAACATTCAGTACTTC. It codes for CASSPTGREAKNIQYF.

This clonotype appeared a few times. The gene calls are TRBV6-5 and TRBJ2-7; D may be TRBD2 (5 bases). This CDR3 has 14 residues. V lost 0 bases and J lost 7, with 13 bases in between. Germline assignment: CDR1 MNHEY and CDR2 SVGAGI. Here the CDR3 DNA reads TGTGCCAGCAGTTACTCGAGGGCCTTGGGGGAGCAGTACTTC. Its protein is CASSYSRALGEQYF.

This clonotype was seen many times. V gene TRBV20-1 combines with J gene TRBJ2-1; 11 nucleotides agree with TRBD2. CDR1 DFQATT and CDR2 SNEGSKA come from the germline V gene (reference sequence). The CDR3 contains 15 residues. The J segment lost 3 bases and the V segment lost 0 bases, leaving 1 base of the junction unmatched. Here the CDR3 reads CSARDLAGGYNEQFF. As DNA, the CDR3 is TGCAGTGCTAGAGACCTAGCGGGAGGCTACAATGAGCAGTTCTTC.

There are many counts of this clonotype. The gene calls are TRBV4-1 and TRBJ2-7; 7 bases match TRBD2. Germline V gives CDR1 MGHRA, CDR2 YSYEKL. The V gene end was trimmed by 1 base and the J gene end by 5 bases; junction bases not matched to a gene: 8. This CDR3 has 15 amino acids. The CDR3 here is CASSQVAGEVHEQYF. The CDR3 DNA reads as TGCGCCAGCAGCCAAGTGGCGGGAGAGGTCCACGAGCAGTACTTC.